The 27 T cell receptor beta chains in this list originate from one sample, sequenced in a study of blood T cell repertoires in COVID-19. Using immunoSEQ multiplex PCR, the repertoire was profiled, and TCRdb retains in-frame clones only, with some absent. The table has approximately 300,000 clones, more than 90% seen once. Sequenced input: PBMCs or T cells enriched from blood (not recorded which). The receptors were sampled from a woman aged 25 to 39 who had recovered from COVID-19.

V gene TRBV7-2 combines with J gene TRBJ1-1; D is unresolved. CDR3 size: 14 residues. Germline-derived CDR1 and CDR2 are SGHTA and FQGNSA. The germline V and J ends were trimmed by 5 bases and 2 bases, with 12 bases remaining between them. The CDR3 loop reads CASSPREKNTEAFF. DNA for the CDR3: TGTGCCAGCAGCCCCCGAGAGAAAAACACTGAAGCTTTCTTT.

V gene TRBV28 combines with J gene TRBJ2-1; tentative D call: TRBD1 (6 bases). The germline V gene encodes CDR1 MDHEN and CDR2 SYDVKM. This CDR3 is built from 17 residues. V was trimmed by 7 bases and J by 2 bases, leaving 21 bases between them. As DNA, the CDR3 is TGTGCCAGCACCATTCCGGGTCTAGGGGGACCCTACAATGAGCAGTTCTTC. It yields the protein CASTIPGLGGPYNEQFF.

This rearrangement joins TRBV5-8 to TRBJ2-4; D may be TRBD2 (6 bases). This CDR3 has 14 amino acids. The germline V and J ends were trimmed by 5 bases and 4 bases, with 13 bases remaining between them. The germline V gene has CDR1 SGHTS and CDR2 YDEGEE. CDR3 loop: CASSWGLRKNIQYF. DNA of the CDR3: TGTGCCAGCAGTTGGGGACTTCGAAAAAACATTCAGTACTTC.

The chain uses TRBV19 and TRBJ1-5; possible D gene TRBD1, 5 bases. This CDR3 has 14 residues. The V end lost 3 bases, the J end lost 3 bases, and 9 bases lay between the germline ends. Germline CDR1 is LNHDA and CDR2 is SQIVND (reference sequence). The CDR3 bases are TGTGCCAGTAGTATGGGACTCTTCAATCAGCCCCAGCATTTT. Its protein product is CASSMGLFNQPQHF.

The V call is TRBV3-1 (or the pseudogene TRBV3-2), the J call TRBJ2-6; D is unclear. Trimming took 2 bases from V and 0 from J, leaving 5 bases between them. Germline V gene lookup returns CDR1 LGHDT and CDR2 YNNKEL (reference sequence). The CDR3 has 15 residues. This CDR3 reads CASSQMSSGANVLTF. CDR3 in DNA: TGTGCCAGCAGCCAAATGAGCTCTGGGGCCAACGTCCTGACTTTC.

This chain connects TRBV28 to TRBJ2-7; D unresolved. Germline CDR1 is MDHEN and CDR2 is SYDVKM. Trimming took off 0 bases at V and 4 bases at J, with 4 bases between the two ends. This CDR3 has 12 amino acids. The chain's CDR3 is CASSLWSYEQYF. The CDR3 bases are TGTGCCAGCAGTTTATGGTCGTACGAGCAGTACTTC.

The chain recombines TRBV6-5 with TRBJ1-2; D not certain. Germline V CDR1 and CDR2: MNHEY, SVGAGI. CDR3 size: 15 residues. Trimming pared 0 bases from V and 1 base from J, leaving 9 bases between. CDR3 protein: CASSYSRAGNYGYTF. The CDR3, as DNA: TGTGCCAGCAGTTACTCTAGGGCGGGTAACTATGGCTACACCTTC.

This sequence joins TRBV5-4 and TRBJ1-2, with D tentatively TRBD1 (5 bases). This CDR3 contains 16 residues. Trimming removed 4 bases from V and 2 bases from J, with 18 bases in between. Germline CDR1 reads SGHNT; CDR2 reads YYREEE (reference sequence). DNA of the CDR3: TGTGCCAGCAGCCCACACCCCAACGACAGAAACTATGGCTACACCTTC. The encoded protein is CASSPHPNDRNYGYTF.

The table lists this clone with a count of one. CDR3 loop: CASRSRDRASGAFF. DNA of the CDR3: TGTGCCAGCAGATCCCGGGACAGGGCATCGGGAGCTTTCTTT. The chain has TRBV7-2 and TRBJ1-1; the match to TRBD1 covers 9 bases. V gave up 6 bases and J gave up 10 bases; unmatched junction bases: 12. Germline CDR1 is SGHTA and CDR2 is FQGNSA. CDR3 length equals 14 residues.

J is TRBJ1-5 and V is TRBV24-1; TRBD1 aligns across 8 bases. Losses at the gene ends were 3 bases for V and 2 bases for J; bases not matched to a gene: 8. Germline lookup yields CDR1 KGHDR and CDR2 SFDVKD. CDR3 length: 17 amino acids. CDR3 bases: TGTGCCACCAGTGATGGGAAAGGACAGGGCGGCAATCAGCCCCAGCATTTT. Translation gives CATSDGKGQGGNQPQHF.

This chain uses TRBV28 with TRBJ2-7; 10 positions match TRBD2. The length of the CDR3 is 16 residues. V shed 2 bases and J 1 base; nucleotides not matched to a gene: 5. CDR1 and CDR2 from the germline V gene are MDHEN and SYDVKM. The CDR3 reads CASSLVPSGGSYEQYF. The CDR3 DNA follows: TGTGCCAGCAGTTTAGTCCCTAGCGGGGGTTCCTACGAGCAGTACTTC.

This chain uses TRBV9 with TRBJ2-7, with 7 bases aligning to TRBD2. Germline CDR1 and CDR2: SGDLS and YYNGEE. The CDR3 has 15 amino acids. V trimming: 2 bases; J trimming: 2 bases; junction bases outside the gene matches: 7. CDR3 DNA: TGTGCCAGCAGCGTCGGTTCTAGCGGTCCCTACGAGCAGTACTTC. It translates to CASSVGSSGPYEQYF.

The rearrangement joins TRBV3-1 (or the pseudogene TRBV3-2) to TRBJ1-3; 10 bases line up with TRBD1. Trimming cost V 1 base and J 3 bases; bases outside gene matches: 3. The CDR3 spans 16 residues. The germline CDR1 and CDR2 sequences are LGHDT and YNNKEL (reference sequence). Here the CDR3 DNA reads TGTGCCAGCAGCCAAGCCTGGACAGGGGGTGGAAACACCATATATTTT. It codes for CASSQAWTGGGNTIYF.

In this sample, this clone turned up once. The CDR3 DNA follows: TGTGCCAGCAGCATTACTAGCGGGAGGGTCCTTAGCACAGATACGCAGTATTTT. This sequence encodes CASSITSGRVLSTDTQYF. The chain carries TRBV11-2 and TRBJ2-3, with 13 bases lining up with TRBD2. CDR1 is SGHAT, CDR2 FQNNGV, per germline. Trimming removed 5 bases from V and 0 bases from J; junction bases left unmatched: 8. This CDR3 region has 18 residues.

The rearrangement joins TRBV30 to TRBJ1-6, with 12 nucleotides matching TRBD1. J lost 14 bases, V lost 2 bases, and 10 bases had no gene match. Per germline, CDR1 GTSNPN and CDR2 SVGIG (reference sequence). The CDR3 has 15 amino acids. DNA for the CDR3: TGTGCCTGGAGTATCCGGGACAGGGGGCGCAGAACCCTCCACTTT. This codes for CAWSIRDRGRRTLHF.

This rearrangement joins TRBV5-6 to TRBJ1-4; D perhaps matches TRBD1 (5 bases). V was pared by 0 bases and J by 3 bases, with 9 bases between. Germline lookup yields CDR1 SGHDT and CDR2 YYEEEE. This CDR3 is 15 amino acids long. The CDR3 region has the DNA TGTGCCAGCAGCTTGGGTGGACACCCTAATGAAAAACTGTTTTTT. Residues: CASSLGGHPNEKLFF.

This chain connects TRBV7-2 to TRBJ1-6; a weak D match, TRBD1 (6 bases). CDR1 and CDR2 (germline): SGHTA, FQGNSA. V gave up 5 bases and J gave up 4 bases, with 9 bases separating them. The CDR3 runs 14 residues. The CDR3 loop reads CASSLTGYNSPLHF. CDR3 DNA sequence: TGTGCCAGCAGCCTTACAGGGTATAATTCACCCCTCCACTTT.

The V gene is TRBV28, the J gene TRBJ2-7; possibly TRBD1 for D (6 bases). Germline V gene sequence: CDR1 MDHEN, CDR2 SYDVKM. V gave up 3 bases and J gave up 11 bases, with 11 bases separating them. CDR3 length: 11 amino acids. The CDR3 loop is CASSLDQGKYF. The CDR3 DNA follows: TGTGCCAGCAGTTTGGATCAGGGGAAGTACTTC.

V is TRBV4-2 and J is TRBJ1-1, with no clear D. The germline V gene has CDR1 LGHNA and CDR2 YNFKEQ. V shed 5 bases and J shed 5 bases, with 9 bases lying between them. The CDR3 contains 12 residues. The CDR3 here is CASSREWTEAFF. Written as DNA, the CDR3 is TGTGCCAGCAGCAGGGAGTGGACTGAAGCTTTCTTT.

The chain links TRBV18 to TRBJ1-2, with 9 bases identical to TRBD1. Germline CDR1 reads KGHSH; CDR2 reads LQKENI. This CDR3 is 14 amino acids long. The trim removed 3 bases at V and 8 bases at J, leaving 7 bases unmatched. CDR3 in amino acids: CASSPRTGEEGYTF. In DNA, the CDR3 is TGTGCCAGCTCACCCAGGACAGGGGAGGAAGGCTACACCTTC.

This chain joins TRBV3-1 (or the pseudogene TRBV3-2) and TRBJ2-3; weak D call: TRBD1 (6 bases). Trimming pared 4 bases from V and 3 bases from J, leaving 8 bases between. CDR3 length: 13 amino acids. Per the germline V gene, CDR1 is LGHDT and CDR2 is YNNKEL (reference sequence). The CDR3 nucleotides read TGTGCCAGCAGCCGACAGGAAACAGATACGCAGTATTTT. It translates to CASSRQETDTQYF.

The chain employs TRBV30 and TRBJ1-2; D is possibly TRBD1 (6 bases). The CDR3 loop spans 12 amino acids. Germline V lookup: CDR1 GTSNPN, CDR2 SVGIG (reference sequence). Trimming removed 3 bases at V and 4 bases at J, with 9 bases between. Here the CDR3 DNA reads TGTGCCTGGAGCGAACAGGGCTATGGCTACACCTTC. Translating gives CAWSEQGYGYTF.

This clone was seen more than once but under ten times. This chain links TRBV7-9 with TRBJ2-7; D remains unclear. V lost 5 bases, J lost 5 bases, and 7 bases lay in between. The CDR3 has 11 residues. Germline CDR1 reads SEHNR; CDR2 reads FQNEAQ (reference sequence). The CDR3 loop is CASSPSHEQYF. In DNA, the CDR3 is TGTGCCAGCAGCCCAAGCCACGAGCAGTACTTC.

The rearrangement uses TRBV4-1 and TRBJ2-3; 8 bases fit TRBD2. The CDR3 is 17 amino acids. Trimming cost V 4 bases and J 4 bases; bases outside gene matches: 13. The germline V gene encodes CDR1 MGHRA and CDR2 YSYEKL. Written as DNA, the CDR3 is TGCGCCAGCAGCCCTTCTGGCGGGAGGTCTTGGTCAGATACGCAGTATTTT. Its translation is CASSPSGGRSWSDTQYF.

The chain recombines TRBV2 with TRBJ1-2, with 8 bases identical to TRBD1. The CDR3 is 14 residues long. The V and J ends lost 3 bases and 7 bases, in that order; junction bases with no gene match: 7. In germline, CDR1 is SNHLY, CDR2 FYNNEI. The CDR3 nucleotides read TGTGCCAGCAGTGAGGGCCAGGGGGCGCCTGGCTACACCTTC. Protein product: CASSEGQGAPGYTF.

V usage is TRBV5-1 and J usage is TRBJ2-3, with D perhaps matching TRBD1 (5 bases). Germline CDR1 SGHRS, CDR2 YFSETQ. The V end was cut by 3 bases, the J end by 4 bases, with 21 bases between. The CDR3 totals 17 residues. CDR3: CASSSLGATHMADTQYF. CDR3 DNA: TGCGCCAGCAGCTCCCTAGGGGCTACCCATATGGCAGATACGCAGTATTTT.

V and J are TRBV5-1 and TRBJ1-1, with TRBD1 as a possible D gene (6 bases). Germline loops: CDR1 SGHRS, CDR2 YFSETQ. The CDR3 is made up of 14 amino acids. The V and J ends lost 4 bases and 2 bases respectively, with 12 bases between them. CDR3 bases: TGCGCCAGCAGCCTGGGACACTCCAACACTGAAGCTTTCTTT. This translates into CASSLGHSNTEAFF.